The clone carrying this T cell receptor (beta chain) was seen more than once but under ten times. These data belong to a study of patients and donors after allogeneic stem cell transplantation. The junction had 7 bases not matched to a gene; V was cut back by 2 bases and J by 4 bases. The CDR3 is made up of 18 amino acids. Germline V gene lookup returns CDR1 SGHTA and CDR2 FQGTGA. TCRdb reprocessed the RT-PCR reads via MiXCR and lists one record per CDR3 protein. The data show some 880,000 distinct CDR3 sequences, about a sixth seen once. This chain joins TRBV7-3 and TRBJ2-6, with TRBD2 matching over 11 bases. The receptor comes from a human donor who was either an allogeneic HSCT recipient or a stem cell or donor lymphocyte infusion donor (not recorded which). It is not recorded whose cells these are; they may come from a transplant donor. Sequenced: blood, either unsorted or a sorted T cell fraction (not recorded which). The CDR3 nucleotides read TGTGCCAGCAGCTTACGGCTAGCGGGGGGACTCGGGGCCAACGTCCTGACTTTC. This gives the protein CASSLRLAGGLGANVLTF. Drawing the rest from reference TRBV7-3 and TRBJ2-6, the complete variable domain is GAGVSQTPSNKVTEKGKYVELRCDPISGHTALYWYRQSLGQGPEFLIYFQGTGAADDSGLPNDRFFAVRPEGSVSTLKIQRTERGDSAVYLCASSLRLAGGLGANVLTFGAGSRLTVL.